These T cell receptor beta chains were read from a single sample in a study of blood T cell repertoires in COVID-19. Sequenced by immunoSEQ multiplex PCR; TCRdb stores in-frame clones only, minus some. Among hundreds of thousands of clones listed, around 88% were seen once. The sample consisted of peripheral blood. All receptors derive from a woman in her twenties or thirties with acute or convalescent COVID-19. Each CDR3 is given with its conserved first and last residue. A D gene is named only where the DNA matches it firmly. Some rows have no size entry. The others give once, few or many, or a class for an expanded clone.

v_call	clone_size	d_call	j_call	cdr3_nt	cdr3_aa
TRBV18	-	TRBD1	TRBJ2-1	TGTGCCAGCTCACAACCCGGGACAGGGCTCAATGAGCAGTTCTTC	CASSQPGTGLNEQFF
TRBV5-1	-	TRBD1	TRBJ1-1	TGCGCCAGCAGCTTGGCGGTAAACAGGGGCACTGAAGCTTTCTTT	CASSLAVNRGTEAFF
TRBV10-3	-	-	TRBJ1-5	TGTGCCATCAGTGAGCCCGCGGGCCCGGAAGGCAATCAGCCCCAGCATTTT	CAISEPAGPEGNQPQHF
TRBV30	-	-	TRBJ2-3	TGTGCCTGGAGTCCGCGGGTGAGAGATACGCAGTATTTT	CAWSPRVRDTQYF
TRBV15	-	TRBD1	TRBJ2-7	TGTGCCACCAGCGTCCGGACAGGGGCCTACGAGCAGTACTTC	CATSVRTGAYEQYF
TRBV3-1/TRBV3-2	-	-	TRBJ2-7	TGTGCCAGCAGCCAAGGCCAGGGGTTGGAGCAGTACTTC	CASSQGQGLEQYF
TRBV3-1/TRBV3-2	-	-	TRBJ2-5	TGTGCCAGCAGCCAAGCCGCCGGGATCAGCGGAGAGACCCAGTACTTC	CASSQAAGISGETQYF
TRBV21-1	-	-	TRBJ2-1	TGTGCCAGCAGCAAAAGGGACAGGGAGGAGGTTGAGCAGTTCTTC	CASSKRDREEVEQFF
TRBV6-6	-	TRBD2	TRBJ2-1	TGTGCCAGCACCACAAGACTAGCGGGATCTGAGCAGTTCTTC	CASTTRLAGSEQFF
TRBV6-6	-	-	TRBJ2-7	TGTGCCAGCAGTTACTCGGCAGAATACGAGCAGTACTTC	CASSYSAEYEQYF
TRBV6-5	-	TRBD1	TRBJ1-5	TGTGCCAGCAGGGCAGACAGGGGAAACCAGCCCCAGCATTTT	CASRADRGNQPQHF
TRBV5-3	few	TRBD2	TRBJ2-3	TGTGCCAGAAGCTTGGCCGAGGGACTAGCAACAGATACGCAGTATTTT	CARSLAEGLATDTQYF
TRBV9	-	-	TRBJ1-2	TGTGCCAGCAGCCCCCGGGGGGGGAGTAGCTATGGCTACACCTTC	CASSPRGGSSYGYTF
TRBV5-4	-	-	TRBJ1-2	TGTGCCAGCAGCTACGGAGAAGGGGACTATGGCTACACCTTC	CASSYGEGDYGYTF
TRBV28	-	TRBD1	TRBJ1-1	TGTGCCATCACAACAGGGGTTGGGCCTGCTTTCTTT	CAITTGVGPAFF
TRBV10-1	-	TRBD2	TRBJ2-3	TGCGCCAGCAGCGACAGACTAGCGGGGGCCACAGATACGCAGTATTTT	CASSDRLAGATDTQYF
TRBV30	once	TRBD1	TRBJ1-2	TGTGCCTGGAGTGGAGACTCGAGGGGGCGTCCCACCTTC	CAWSGDSRGRPTF
TRBV5-6	-	TRBD1	TRBJ2-3	TGTGCCAGCAGCCTGGATTGGTCGGGACAGGCTTCGCAGTATTTT	CASSLDWSGQASQYF
TRBV2	-	-	TRBJ1-5	TGTGCCAGCAGTGAAGGCCCCCGTGCGCAGCCCCAGCATTTT	CASSEGPRAQPQHF
TRBV6-1	-	-	TRBJ2-7	TGTGCCAGCAGTGAAGTCGGGGTAACCTACGAGCAGTACTTC	CASSEVGVTYEQYF
TRBV2	-	-	TRBJ2-3	TGTGCCAGCGGACTTATCGAGGGTACGCAGTATTTT	CASGLIEGTQYF
TRBV6-6	-	TRBD1	TRBJ1-1	TGTGCCAGCAGTTACGACAGGGACCTTGAAGCTTTCTTT	CASSYDRDLEAFF
TRBV6-5	-	TRBD2	TRBJ2-1	TGTGCCAGCAGAAGAGCGGGAAACCACAATGAGCAGTTCTTC	CASRRAGNHNEQFF